These 28 T cell receptor beta chains were all obtained from the same sample, sequenced in a study of CD8 T cells in ankylosing spondylitis. Which antigens these TCRs recognize remains unknown. Study-level points and caveats: In ankylosing spondylitis blood, a motif of roughly 8 highly homologous TCR beta variants appeared characteristic.

TCRdb reprocessed the 5' RACE reads with MiXCR, giving one entry per CDR3 protein. The sample has around 450,000 distinct CDR3 sequences; approximately 26% are singletons. The material sequenced was blood, either unsorted or a sorted T cell fraction (not recorded which). These receptors originate from a male donor with ankylosing spondylitis.

The chain couples TRBV27 to TRBJ1-5, with TRBD1 as a possible D gene (6 bases). Germline V gene sequence: CDR1 MNHEY, CDR2 SMNVEV (reference sequence). The CDR3 extends over 10 amino acids. CDR3 region: CDKGDQPQHF. The CDR3 DNA is TGTGATAAGGGGGATCAGCCCCAGCATTTT.

The V gene is TRBV5-1, the J gene TRBJ1-1, with D uncertain. The CDR3 has 13 amino acids. The V end was cut by 0 bases, the J end by 5 bases, with 8 bases between. Germline-derived CDR1 and CDR2 are SGHRS and YFSETQ. The CDR3 region is CASSLADGTEAFF. The CDR3 nucleotides read TGCGCCAGCAGCTTGGCCGATGGGACTGAAGCTTTCTTT.

The rearrangement links TRBV20-1 to TRBJ2-3; tentatively, D is TRBD2 (6 bases). Trimming pared 6 bases from V and 4 bases from J, leaving 20 bases between. This CDR3 has 15 amino acids. Germline V gene lookup returns CDR1 DFQATT and CDR2 SNEGSKA (reference sequence). The CDR3 sequence: CSAVQGTSNPDTQYF. The DNA of the CDR3 is TGCAGTGCGGTTCAAGGGACTTCCAACCCAGATACGCAGTATTTT.

The V and J genes are TRBV10-3 and TRBJ2-1; D gene unclear. This CDR3 has 14 amino acids. The V gene's germline CDR1 is ENHRY and CDR2 SYGVKD. V gave up 0 bases and J gave up 4 bases, with 7 bases separating them. Written as DNA, the CDR3 is TGTGCCATCAGTGAGTCGTGGCAGTACAATGAGCAGTTCTTC. Translation: CAISESWQYNEQFF.

The V call is TRBV14, the J call TRBJ1-3; D uncertain. The CDR3 length is 16 residues. V was clipped by 1 base and J by 3 bases, with 13 bases between them. Per the germline V gene, CDR1 is SGHDN and CDR2 is FVKESK. CDR3 residues: CASSQAIQAGGNTIYF. CDR3 nucleotides: TGTGCCAGCAGCCAAGCTATCCAGGCAGGTGGAAACACCATATATTTT. The full variable domain, with the rest looked up from reference TRBV14 and TRBJ1-3, is EAGVTQFPSHSVIEKGQTVTLRCDPISGHDNLYWYRRVMGKEIKFLLHFVKESKQDESGMPNNRFLAERTGGTYSTLKVQPAELEDSGVYFCASSQAIQAGGNTIYFGEGSWLTVV.

This clonotype was seen ten or more times. The rearrangement links TRBV12-3 or TRBV12-4 to TRBJ1-5, with no clear D. The CDR3 runs to 15 residues. The V and J ends lost 3 bases and 2 bases respectively, with 11 bases between them. The CDR3: CASSFWGGGNQPQHF. The CDR3 DNA sequence: TGTGCCAGCAGTTTCTGGGGTGGGGGCAATCAGCCCCAGCATTTT.

This clonotype was counted only a few times. This rearrangement joins TRBV14 to TRBJ1-5, with D perhaps matching TRBD1 (5 bases). V lost 4 bases and J lost 5, with 12 bases in between. Germline lookup yields CDR1 SGHDN and CDR2 FVKESK. This CDR3 has 14 amino acids. The CDR3 nucleotides are TGTGCCAGCAGCCTGGGGGGGGAGTATCAGCCCCAGCATTTT. Amino acids: CASSLGGEYQPQHF.

This chain joins TRBV5-1 and TRBJ2-7; D is possibly TRBD2 (6 bases). V was pared by 0 bases and J by 7 bases, with 17 bases between. Germline CDR1 SGHRS, CDR2 YFSETQ. CDR3 length equals 15 residues. CDR3 residues: CASSLGEATSGEQYF. CDR3 coding DNA: TGCGCCAGCAGCTTGGGGGAGGCTACTTCGGGGGAGCAGTACTTC.

The J gene is TRBJ2-2, the V gene TRBV3-1; 8 positions match TRBD2. V lost 4 bases, J lost 3 bases, and 4 bases stayed unmatched. Looked up from germline, CDR1 is LGHDT and CDR2 is YNNKEL (reference sequence). This CDR3 region has 15 residues. CDR3 nucleotides: TGTGCCAGCAGCCCACGGGAGGGGGACACCGGGGAGCTGTTTTTT. Residues: CASSPREGDTGELFF.

This clonotype was counted between two and nine times. This chain connects TRBV5-1 to TRBJ1-2; 10 nucleotides line up with TRBD1. Germline V gives CDR1 SGHRS, CDR2 YFSETQ. Trimming removed 3 bases from V and 3 bases from J; junction bases left unmatched: 8. The CDR3 contains 16 residues. CDR3 residues: CASSSTGTGVDYGYTF. The CDR3 nucleotides read TGCGCCAGCAGCTCGACCGGGACAGGGGTGGACTATGGCTACACCTTC.

This clonotype showed up just a few times. This rearrangement joins TRBV20-1 to TRBJ1-2; TRBD1 matches 8 bases. The V and J ends lost 8 bases and 1 base, in that order; junction bases with no gene match: 6. Germline V CDR1 and CDR2: DFQATT, SNEGSKA (reference sequence). The CDR3 length is 13 residues. The CDR3 coding sequence is TGCAGTTTCAGGGGGCTTGATAACTATGGCTACACCTTC. Protein sequence: CSFRGLDNYGYTF.

The rearrangement joins TRBV2 to TRBJ1-1, with D unclear. In germline, CDR1 is SNHLY, CDR2 FYNNEI. The CDR3 contains 13 residues. V was pared by 7 bases and J by 0 bases, with 9 bases between. The CDR3 protein is CASNEEVNTEAFF. In DNA form, the CDR3 reads TGTGCCAGCAATGAGGAAGTGAACACTGAAGCTTTCTTT.

The J gene is TRBJ1-4, the V gene TRBV5-1; no clear D. Germline V lookup: CDR1 SGHRS, CDR2 YFSETQ. The ends were cut back, 8 bases at V and 3 bases at J, with 11 bases in the middle. This CDR3 has 13 residues. Here the CDR3 DNA reads TGCGCCAGTAGTGCCAGGTCTAATGAAAAACTGTTTTTT. Translation gives CASSARSNEKLFF.

V gene TRBV9 combines with J gene TRBJ2-3, with TRBD2 identical over 10 bases. Germline V gene lookup returns CDR1 SGDLS and CDR2 YYNGEE. This CDR3 is 17 amino acids long. The junction had 13 bases not matched to a gene; V was cut back by 5 bases and J by 4 bases. The CDR3 is CASRARGLAGEADTQYF. For the CDR3, the DNA is TGTGCCAGCAGAGCACGTGGTCTAGCGGGAGAAGCAGATACGCAGTATTTT.

V and J are TRBV25-1 and TRBJ2-1; D remains unclear. The CDR3 is 14 residues long. Germline V gives CDR1 MGHDK, CDR2 SYGVNS. V gave up 0 bases and J gave up 5 bases, with 8 bases separating them. This CDR3 is CASSEYGSHNEQFF. CDR3 nucleotide sequence: TGTGCCAGCAGTGAATACGGTAGCCACAATGAGCAGTTCTTC.

V is TRBV7-6 and J is TRBJ1-1; D may be TRBD1 (5 bases). The germline V gene has CDR1 SGHVS and CDR2 FNYEAQ. The CDR3 runs to 16 residues. V lost 0 bases to trimming and J lost 1 base, with 12 bases between them. The CDR3 sequence is CASSLAGSQGNTEAFF. The CDR3, as DNA: TGTGCCAGCAGCTTAGCCGGGTCGCAGGGGAACACTGAAGCTTTCTTT. Variable domain in full (rest from reference TRBV7-6 and TRBJ1-1): GAGVSQSPRYKVTKRGQDVALRCDPISGHVSLYWYRQALGQGPEFLTYFNYEAQQDKSGLPNDRFSAERPEGSISTLTIQRTEQRDSAMYRCASSLAGSQGNTEAFFGQGTRLTVV.

The chain recombines TRBV5-1 with TRBJ2-7, with TRBD2 matching 12 bases. CDR1 is SGHRS, CDR2 YFSETQ, per germline. Trimming at V came to 0 bases and at J to 1 base, leaving 5 bases not matched to a gene. This CDR3 is 17 amino acids long. CDR3 nucleotides: TGCGCCAGCAGCTTGGCGGAGACTAGCGGGGGATCCTACGAGCAGTACTTC. Amino acid sequence: CASSLAETSGGSYEQYF.

The chain uses TRBV2 and TRBJ2-1, with TRBD2 matching over 8 bases. The CDR3 length is 14 residues. V dropped 8 bases and J dropped 2; count of bases not matched to a gene: 5. CDR1 and CDR2 (germline): SNHLY, FYNNEI. CDR3 residues: CASYRGGPYNEQFF. The CDR3 region has the DNA TGTGCCAGCTACCGGGGGGGGCCCTACAATGAGCAGTTCTTC. Complete variable domain (other parts from reference TRBV2 and TRBJ2-1): EPEVTQTPSHQVTQMGQEVILRCVPISNHLYFYWYRQILGQKVEFLVSFYNNEISEKSEIFDDQFSVERPDGSNFTLKIRSTKLEDSAMYFCASYRGGPYNEQFFGPGTRLTVL.

The rearrangement links TRBV20-1 to TRBJ2-3; D is perhaps TRBD1 (7 bases). The germline gives CDR1 DFQATT, CDR2 SNEGSKA (reference sequence). The CDR3 consists of 13 residues. The CDR3: CSSQGGGTDTQYF. The CDR3 DNA follows: TGCAGCTCTCAGGGGGGAGGCACAGATACGCAGTATTTT.

The CDR3 DNA reads as TGTGCCATCAGTGATGACACAGGGGGTCTTCAGCCCCAGCATTTT. It specifies CAISDDTGGLQPQHF. The chain combines TRBV10-3 with TRBJ1-5; 8 bases fit TRBD1. The CDR3 spans 15 residues. Germline values: CDR1 ENHRY, CDR2 SYGVKD. V trimming: 3 bases; J trimming: 6 bases; junction bases outside the gene matches: 7.

The genes are TRBV20-1 and TRBJ2-3, with unresolved D. Looked up from germline, CDR1 is DFQATT and CDR2 is SNEGSKA (reference sequence). Between the trimmed V and J ends, which lost 2 bases and 2 bases, there was a span of 8 bases. The CDR3 runs to 13 residues. Here the CDR3 reads CSARQADTDTQYF. CDR3 nucleotide sequence: TGCAGTGCTAGACAGGCGGACACAGATACGCAGTATTTT.

This chain uses TRBV19 with TRBJ2-1, with a weak D call TRBD2 (5 bases). Germline V gene sequence: CDR1 LNHDA, CDR2 SQIVND (reference sequence). The CDR3 length is 14 residues. Deletions cut 10 bases from V and 4 bases from J, with 17 bases between. The CDR3 spells CATSRVATYNEQFF. CDR3 coding DNA: TGTGCCACCTCCCGGGTAGCGACTTACAATGAGCAGTTCTTC.

This chain connects TRBV5-1 to TRBJ2-1; no clear D gene. Deletions cut 0 bases from V and 5 bases from J, with 9 bases between. Per the germline V gene, CDR1 is SGHRS and CDR2 is YFSETQ. The CDR3 length is 14 residues. The CDR3 DNA follows: TGCGCCAGCAGCTTGGCCCAGAGCCACAATGAGCAGTTCTTC. This gives the protein CASSLAQSHNEQFF. Variable domain in full (rest from reference TRBV5-1 and TRBJ2-1): KAGVTQTPRYLIKTRGQQVTLSCSPISGHRSVSWYQQTPGQGLQFLFEYFSETQRNKGNFPGRFSGRQFSNSRSEMNVSTLELGDSALYLCASSLAQSHNEQFFGPGTRLTVL.

The V call is TRBV20-1, the J call TRBJ2-1; D is unclear. The V and J ends lost 0 bases and 5 bases respectively, with 8 bases between them. Germline loops: CDR1 DFQATT, CDR2 SNEGSKA (reference sequence). The CDR3 consists of 13 residues. The CDR3 sequence is CSARDLGDNEQFF. The CDR3, as DNA: TGCAGTGCTAGAGATCTTGGGGACAATGAGCAGTTCTTC.

This clonotype appeared a few times. This rearrangement joins TRBV15 to TRBJ2-3; 8 positions match TRBD2. From germline, CDR1 is LNHNV and CDR2 YYDKDF (reference sequence). This CDR3 comprises 13 residues. V lost 3 bases to trimming and J lost 5 bases; unmatched junction nucleotides: 1. The CDR3 loop is CATSSGREDTQYF. The CDR3 DNA reads as TGTGCCACCAGCAGCGGGAGGGAAGATACGCAGTATTTT.

This clonotype was found a few times. V and J are TRBV7-8 and TRBJ2-3; D gene unclear. CDR3 length equals 12 residues. The ends were cut back, 7 bases at V and 5 bases at J, with 10 bases in the middle. Germline V gene data show CDR1 as SGHVS and CDR2 as FQNEAQ. The CDR3 loop reads CASNYGVDTQYF. The CDR3 DNA follows: TGTGCCAGCAACTATGGCGTAGATACGCAGTATTTT.

The chain joins TRBV10-3 to TRBJ2-7; D may be TRBD1 or TRBD2 (5 bases each). The CDR3 is 16 residues long. Germline CDR1 reads ENHRY; CDR2 reads SYGVKD. Trimming removed 7 bases at V and 1 base at J, with 20 bases between. For the CDR3, the DNA is TGTGCCATCACCTCAGGAGGAATAGAGGGGTCCTACGAGCAGTACGTC. Amino acids: CAITSGGIEGSYEQYV.

The CDR3 bases are TGTGCCAGCAGCCCGACTAGCGGGAGTCCCTCCTACAATGAGCAGTTCTTC. This sequence encodes CASSPTSGSPSYNEQFF. The V call is TRBV5-8, the J call TRBJ2-1, with 12 bases aligning to TRBD2. Germline CDR1 reads SGHTS; CDR2 reads YDEGEE. V trimming: 4 bases; J trimming: 0 bases; junction bases outside the gene matches: 5. The CDR3 is 17 residues long.